This T cell receptor (beta chain) was obtained from a study of metastatic and nonmetastatic thyroid tumors. Authors' methods: Construction of a distant-metastasis classifier for papillary thyroid cancer relied on CDR3 differences across clinicopathological groups. With MiXCR, TCRdb reprocessed the PCR reads. TCRdb, not the original authors, processed these V and J calls. The top ten hold under 11% of the sample, which has about 21,000 clones, more than 15% seen once. Ahead of thyroid surgery, no patient had received treatment of any kind. This clone was recorded many times. Its antigen is currently unknown. General study points: Relative to benign nodules, malignant thyroid tumors were reportedly characterized by significantly elevated TCR beta diversity in blood and tumor.

The germline V and J ends were trimmed by 1 base and 8 bases, with 18 bases remaining between them. Germline-derived CDR1 and CDR2 are SGHDN and FVKESK. CDR3 length: 16 residues. The receptor's source is a female donor with papillary thyroid cancer or a benign thyroid nodule (not recorded which). Some clones in this sample may be carry-over from other donors' samples. The source material was tumor tissue. J is TRBJ2-1 and V is TRBV14, with no clear D. CDR3 protein: CASSQAAQVRFDEQFF. DNA of the CDR3: TGTGCCAGCAGCCAAGCCGCCCAGGTGAGATTCGATGAGCAGTTCTTC.